This passage covers 8 T cell receptor beta chains from one sample sequenced in a study of blood T cell repertoires in COVID-19. Profiling relied on immunoSEQ multiplex PCR, and the TCRdb table lists in-frame clones only, not all of them. The repertoire includes 120,000 to 150,000 clones, about 70% of them detected once, and over 10% sits in the top ten. Sequenced input: peripheral blood. These receptors originate from an elderly man with acute or convalescent COVID-19.

The rearrangement joins TRBV19 to TRBJ2-4; weak D call: TRBD2 (6 bases). Germline CDR1 LNHDA, CDR2 SQIVND (reference sequence). V shed 5 bases and J shed 7 bases, with 12 bases lying between them. CDR3 size: 13 residues. In nucleotides, the CDR3 is TGTGCCAGTAGTGGGGGGAGCCTCAACATTCAGTACTTC. Amino acids: CASSGGSLNIQYF.

This chain joins TRBV11-2 and TRBJ2-7; no definite D call. The CDR3 has 12 amino acids. The V gene's germline CDR1 is SGHAT and CDR2 FQNNGV. Trimming took off 6 bases at V and 1 base at J, with 7 bases between the two ends. CDR3 bases: TGTGCCAGCAGGCGTGGTTCCTACGAGCAGTACTTC. Its protein product is CASRRGSYEQYF.

The chain joins TRBV20-1 to TRBJ2-7; 9 bases are a match to TRBD1. Germline loops: CDR1 DFQATT, CDR2 SNEGSKA (reference sequence). The CDR3 is made up of 14 amino acids. Trimming removed 6 bases from V and 4 bases from J; junction bases left unmatched: 10. CDR3 sequence (DNA): TGCAGTGCCAGTCAGGACAGGGGTATATACGAGCAGTACTTC. The encoded protein is CSASQDRGIYEQYF.

This clone has a handful of counts. The rearrangement links TRBV7-2 to TRBJ2-6, with TRBD2 matching over 8 bases. The V segment lost 5 bases and the J segment 0 bases; nucleotides outside the gene matches: 9. The CDR3 is 18 amino acids. CDR1 and CDR2 from the germline V gene are SGHTA and FQGNSA. The CDR3 DNA reads as TGTGCCAGCAGCGCCAGCGGGGGCCTTAGCTCTGGGGCCAACGTCCTGACTTTC. Protein: CASSASGGLSSGANVLTF.

The rearrangement joins TRBV12-3 or TRBV12-4 to TRBJ1-4, with D unclear. CDR3 length: 12 amino acids. Between the trimmed V and J ends, which lost 7 bases and 4 bases, there was a span of 7 bases. In nucleotides, the CDR3 is TGTGCCAGCACCGGAGATAATGAAAAACTGTTTTTT. It encodes CASTGDNEKLFF.

The rearrangement links TRBV5-1 to TRBJ2-3; 10 bases agree with TRBD2. Germline V gives CDR1 SGHRS, CDR2 YFSETQ. The V segment lost 1 base and the J segment 7 bases; nucleotides outside the gene matches: 6. This CDR3 region has 15 residues. The CDR3 region is CASSLTPAGGNTQYF. CDR3 DNA: TGCGCCAGCAGCTTGACTCCAGCGGGGGGGAATACGCAGTATTTT.

The chain joins TRBV11-3 to TRBJ2-1; 9 bases align to TRBD2. CDR3 size: 16 residues. Germline CDR1 is SGHNT and CDR2 is YENEEA. V dropped 4 bases and J dropped 0; count of bases not matched to a gene: 4. The CDR3 DNA sequence: TGTGCCAGCAGCTCCGCGGGAGGGGTCTCCTACAATGAGCAGTTCTTC. Amino acid sequence: CASSSAGGVSYNEQFF.

J is TRBJ2-2 and V is TRBV9, with D tentatively TRBD1 (6 bases). Trimming pared 3 bases from V and 3 bases from J, leaving 12 bases between. CDR1 SGDLS and CDR2 YYNGEE come from the germline V gene. The CDR3 is made up of 15 amino acids. CDR3 loop: CASSDGQTYTGELFF. The CDR3 DNA is TGTGCCAGCAGCGACGGACAGACGTACACCGGGGAGCTGTTTTTT.